This is a list of T cell receptor beta chains from one sample in a study of T cell repertoires in cytomegalovirus infection. MiXCR was run by TCRdb on the reads, yielding one entry per CDR3 protein. This repertoire shows 650,000 to 850,000 distinct CDR3 sequences, 25% to 30% found once; its top ten account for around 14%. What these receptors recognize is not known. The starting material was cultured CD8+ T cells from PBMCs, obtained from culture after CMV antigen stimulation. The receptors originated from a human donor in good health (CMV status not recorded). Some clones in this sample may be carry-over from other donors' samples. CDR3s include the opening cysteine and the closing phenylalanine or tryptophan. D genes are given only for firm matches. Clone size, where shown, is once, few, many, or a class for clones that have expanded.

j_gene: TRBJ2-3
d_gene: TRBD2
v_gene: TRBV9
abundance: -
CDR3aa: CASSVSGSSGDTQYF
CDR3nt: TGTGCCAGCAGCGTTAGCGGGAGCTCGGGAGATACGCAGTATTTT

j_gene: TRBJ1-1
d_gene: -
v_gene: TRBV7-9
abundance: few
CDR3aa: CASSLEVLEAFF
CDR3nt: TGTGCCAGCAGCTTAGAAGTCCTTGAAGCTTTCTTT

j_gene: TRBJ1-2
d_gene: -
v_gene: TRBV2
abundance: -
CDR3aa: CASSQYSRDFYGYTF
CDR3nt: TGTGCCAGCAGTCAATACAGTCGGGACTTCTATGGCTACACCTTC

j_gene: TRBJ1-4
d_gene: -
v_gene: TRBV5-6
abundance: few
CDR3aa: CASSYGPHAVPIREKLFF
CDR3nt: TGTGCCAGCAGCTACGGGCCCCACGCAGTGCCAATTAGGGAAAAACTGTTTTTT

j_gene: TRBJ1-2
d_gene: -
v_gene: TRBV6-5
abundance: -
CDR3aa: CASSPRGYDYGYTF
CDR3nt: TGTGCCAGCAGCCCGAGGGGTTATGACTATGGCTACACCTTC

j_gene: TRBJ2-1
d_gene: TRBD2
v_gene: TRBV5-4
abundance: few
CDR3aa: CASSSSGGLINEQFF
CDR3nt: TGTGCCAGCAGCTCCAGCGGGGGGTTAATCAATGAGCAGTTCTTC

j_gene: TRBJ2-2
d_gene: TRBD2
v_gene: TRBV10-1
abundance: -
CDR3aa: CASRGGEANTGELFF
CDR3nt: TGCGCCAGCAGGGGAGGGGAAGCGAACACCGGGGAGCTGTTTTTT

j_gene: TRBJ2-1
d_gene: -
v_gene: TRBV9
abundance: -
CDR3aa: CASEGGAGNEQFF
CDR3nt: TGTGCTTCCGAAGGGGGGGCCGGGAATGAGCAGTTCTTC

j_gene: TRBJ1-2
d_gene: -
v_gene: TRBV2
abundance: few
CDR3aa: CASTFLQGNYGYTF
CDR3nt: TGTGCCAGCACCTTCCTCCAGGGTAACTATGGCTACACCTTC

j_gene: TRBJ2-1
d_gene: TRBD2
v_gene: TRBV9
abundance: -
CDR3aa: CASSGGTSGDSEQFF
CDR3nt: TGTGCCAGCAGCGGGGGGACTAGCGGGGATAGTGAGCAGTTCTTC

j_gene: TRBJ1-1
d_gene: -
v_gene: TRBV6-5
abundance: -
CDR3aa: CARTRFLGTEAFF
CDR3nt: TGTGCCCGCACCAGGTTCCTGGGCACTGAAGCTTTCTTT

j_gene: TRBJ1-2
d_gene: TRBD1
v_gene: TRBV4-1
abundance: -
CDR3aa: CASSQVGTGGSGNYGYTF
CDR3nt: TGCGCCAGCAGCCAAGTGGGAACAGGGGGCTCTGGTAACTATGGCTACACCTTC

j_gene: TRBJ2-1
d_gene: -
v_gene: TRBV11-3
abundance: few
CDR3aa: CASSHRARDEQFF
CDR3nt: TGTGCCAGCAGCCACCGGGCCCGAGATGAGCAGTTCTTC

j_gene: TRBJ1-6
d_gene: -
v_gene: TRBV14
abundance: -
CDR3aa: CASSQEALDSYNSPLHF
CDR3nt: TGTGCCAGCAGCCAAGAGGCCTTAGACTCCTATAATTCACCCCTCCACTTT

j_gene: TRBJ2-5
d_gene: TRBD2
v_gene: TRBV6-1
abundance: -
CDR3aa: CASSEGASGGTKETQYF
CDR3nt: TGTGCCAGCAGTGAAGGGGCTAGCGGGGGGACGAAAGAGACCCAGTACTTC

j_gene: TRBJ2-2
d_gene: -
v_gene: TRBV4-1
abundance: few
CDR3aa: CASSPSSQTGELFF
CDR3nt: TGCGCCAGCAGCCCCTCGTCGCAGACCGGGGAGCTGTTTTTT

j_gene: TRBJ2-6
d_gene: -
v_gene: TRBV5-6
abundance: once
CDR3aa: CASSFRGPSGANVLTF
CDR3nt: TGTGCCAGCAGCTTCAGGGGACCATCTGGGGCCAACGTCCTGACTTTC

j_gene: TRBJ2-3
d_gene: TRBD2
v_gene: TRBV5-4
abundance: -
CDR3aa: CASSPAGAPSTDTQYF
CDR3nt: TGTGCCAGCAGCCCAGCGGGGGCACCTAGCACAGATACGCAGTATTTT

j_gene: TRBJ1-1
d_gene: -
v_gene: TRBV7-2
abundance: few
CDR3aa: CASRLTAERMAFF
CDR3nt: TGTGCCAGCAGACTAACGGCAGAAAGGATGGCTTTCTTT

j_gene: TRBJ2-2
d_gene: -
v_gene: TRBV4-1
abundance: -
CDR3aa: CASSPNRADGELFF
CDR3nt: TGCGCCAGCAGCCCTAATCGGGCAGACGGGGAGCTGTTTTTT

j_gene: TRBJ2-6
d_gene: -
v_gene: TRBV11-1
abundance: -
CDR3aa: CASSPMAGTGANVLTF
CDR3nt: TGTGCCAGCAGCCCAATGGCAGGGACTGGGGCCAACGTCCTGACTTTC

j_gene: TRBJ2-1
d_gene: TRBD2
v_gene: TRBV29-1
abundance: -
CDR3aa: CSVEDILAGGEQFF
CDR3nt: TGCAGCGTTGAAGATATACTAGCGGGGGGTGAGCAGTTCTTC

j_gene: TRBJ1-1
d_gene: TRBD1
v_gene: TRBV27
abundance: few
CDR3aa: CASSLGTGNLNTEAFF
CDR3nt: TGTGCCAGCAGTTTGGGGACAGGGAACCTGAACACTGAAGCTTTCTTT

j_gene: TRBJ2-1
d_gene: -
v_gene: TRBV27
abundance: once
CDR3aa: CASSFGGFGNEQFF
CDR3nt: TGTGCCAGCAGTTTTGGGGGCTTTGGGAATGAGCAGTTCTTC

j_gene: TRBJ2-3
d_gene: -
v_gene: TRBV11-1
abundance: -
CDR3aa: CASSSGLPKRTDTQYF
CDR3nt: TGTGCCAGCAGCTCTGGACTACCTAAACGCACAGATACGCAGTATTTT

j_gene: TRBJ2-2
d_gene: TRBD1
v_gene: TRBV19
abundance: -
CDR3aa: CASSILGLTGPTGELFF
CDR3nt: TGTGCCAGTAGTATATTGGGTCTGACAGGGCCCACCGGGGAGCTGTTTTTT

j_gene: TRBJ2-7
d_gene: -
v_gene: TRBV20-1
abundance: few
CDR3aa: CSARAMDKDLYEQYF
CDR3nt: TGCAGTGCTAGAGCCATGGACAAAGACCTCTACGAGCAGTACTTC